This passage covers 27 T cell receptor beta chains from one sample sequenced in a study of blood T cell repertoires in COVID-19. The table came from immunoSEQ multiplex PCR; TCRdb's copy has only in-frame clones and leaves some out. The sample holds 170,000 or so clones, around 90% seen once. Sequences were obtained from peripheral blood. These receptors all come from a man in his sixties with COVID-19, enrolled during active disease.

The CDR3 nucleotides are TGTGCCAGCAGCTCACGTAGCGGCAGAACGGACAATGAGCAGTTCTTC. It translates to CASSSRSGRTDNEQFF. The chain uses TRBV11-2 and TRBJ2-1, with a weak D call TRBD2 (6 bases). V lost 4 bases to trimming and J lost 5 bases, with 18 bases between them. From germline, CDR1 is SGHAT and CDR2 FQNNGV. This CDR3 is 16 amino acids long.

Only a few counts were recorded for this clone. The gene calls are TRBV6-2 or TRBV6-3 and TRBJ2-1; maybe TRBD1 (6 bases). CDR1 and CDR2 (germline): MNHEY, SVGEGT. Between the trimmed V and J ends, which lost 5 bases and 14 bases, there was a span of 16 bases. This CDR3 is 12 amino acids long. For the CDR3, the DNA is TGTGCCAGCAGTAATTCTCCAGGGGTAGAGTTCTTC. Translated: CASSNSPGVEFF.

J is TRBJ2-3 and V is TRBV19, with TRBD2 identical over 9 bases. Germline V CDR1 and CDR2: LNHDA, SQIVND (reference sequence). V shed 11 bases and J 4 bases; nucleotides not matched to a gene: 10. This CDR3 has 14 amino acids. In nucleotides, the CDR3 is TGTGCCTCTGGGCTAGCGGGACTCGCAGATACGCAGTATTTT. Its translation is CASGLAGLADTQYF.

V and J are TRBV6-5 and TRBJ1-3; D uncertain. This CDR3 contains 13 residues. The germline V gene encodes CDR1 MNHEY and CDR2 SVGAGI. The CDR3 DNA sequence: TGTGGGGCAACAGAAGTTCCTGGAAACACCATATATTTT. Its translation: CGATEVPGNTIYF.

V is TRBV7-9 and J is TRBJ1-5; a weak D match, TRBD1 (6 bases). Trimming cost V 2 bases and J 3 bases, with 14 bases left between them. Per germline, CDR1 SEHNR and CDR2 FQNEAQ (reference sequence). The CDR3 consists of 16 residues. The CDR3 nucleotides read TGTGCCAGCAGCTTAATTCGGGACAATCTCAATCAGCCCCAGCATTTT. This translates into CASSLIRDNLNQPQHF.

The V call is TRBV24-1, the J call TRBJ1-1; possibly TRBD1 for D (5 bases). The CDR3 has 12 residues. The germline V and J ends were trimmed by 4 bases and 9 bases, with 11 bases remaining between them. Germline assignment: CDR1 KGHDR and CDR2 SFDVKD. CDR3 DNA sequence: TGTGCCACCAGTGAGGATAAGGGGAAAGCTTTCTTT. This encodes CATSEDKGKAFF.

The rearrangement links TRBV6-6 to TRBJ1-1; D is uncertain. The CDR3 length is 12 residues. Germline V lookup: CDR1 MNHNY, CDR2 SVGAGI (reference sequence). With 8 bases removed from V and 1 base from J, the gap between germline ends came to 8 bases. CDR3 nucleotides: TGTGCCAGCCAGGCAGCGAACACTGAAGCTTTCTTT. It yields the protein CASQAANTEAFF.

J is TRBJ1-1 and V is TRBV7-3; perhaps TRBD1 as D (5 bases). V was trimmed by 0 bases and J by 6 bases, leaving 11 bases between them. The CDR3 is 14 amino acids. The germline CDR1 and CDR2 sequences are SGHTA and FQGTGA. The CDR3 coding sequence is TGTGCCAGCAGCTTAACGTCGACAGAACCTGAAGCTTTCTTT. Its translation is CASSLTSTEPEAFF.

This clone was counted once. The J gene is TRBJ1-5, the V gene TRBV2; tentatively, D is TRBD1 (5 bases). Trimming cost V 3 bases and J 1 base, with 13 bases left between them. CDR1 is SNHLY, CDR2 FYNNEI, per germline. The CDR3 runs 16 residues. DNA for the CDR3: TGTGCCAGCAGTGACGCCCTTCGGGGGAGCAATCAGCCCCAGCATTTT. It encodes CASSDALRGSNQPQHF.

The rearrangement joins TRBV4-3 to TRBJ2-3; D is undetermined. V lost 1 base, J lost 3 bases, and 8 bases lay in between. The CDR3 length is 14 residues. The V gene's germline CDR1 is LGHNA and CDR2 YSLEER. In nucleotides, the CDR3 is TGCGCCAGCAGCCAAGCTCTCAGAACAGATACGCAGTATTTT. This translates into CASSQALRTDTQYF.

This chain uses TRBV6-5 with TRBJ1-6; 7 bases map to TRBD1. CDR1 is MNHEY and CDR2 is SVGAGI in the germline V gene. This CDR3 contains 16 residues. V shed 4 bases, J shed 5 bases, and the junction held 8 bases outside the gene matches. The CDR3 loop reads CASSFNGQDNNSPLHF. CDR3 in DNA: TGTGCCAGCAGTTTTAACGGACAGGATAATAATTCACCCCTCCACTTT.

The CDR3: CASSESLRGPYSYEQYF. CDR3 nucleotide sequence: TGTGCCAGCAGTGAATCCCTGAGAGGCCCTTACTCCTACGAGCAGTACTTC. This chain uses TRBV2 with TRBJ2-7; no clear D gene. Looked up from germline, CDR1 is SNHLY and CDR2 is FYNNEI. V was shortened by 2 bases and J by 0 bases, with 17 bases between the two germline ends. The CDR3 has 17 residues.

The chain joins TRBV11-3 to TRBJ1-5; D not certain. Germline loops: CDR1 SGHNT, CDR2 YENEEA. Trimming left V 7 bases short and J 2 bases short, with 6 bases between. CDR3 size: 12 residues. The CDR3 DNA reads as TGTGCCAGCATATCCCGCAATCAGCCCCAGCATTTT. It encodes CASISRNQPQHF. Variable domain in full (rest from reference TRBV11-3 and TRBJ1-5): EAGVVQSPRYKIIEKKQPVAFWCNPISGHNTLYWYLQNLGQGPELLIRYENEEAVDDSQLPKDRFSAERLKGVDSTLKIQPAELGDSAVYLCASISRNQPQHFGDGTRLSIL.

The V and J genes are TRBV28 and TRBJ1-2; D remains ambiguous. Germline V gives CDR1 MDHEN, CDR2 SYDVKM. Trimming cost V 10 bases and J 1 base, with 25 bases left between them. CDR3 length equals 17 residues. Here the CDR3 DNA reads TGTGCCACCTACACAGCGCAGACTACACTTTTTAACTATGGCTACACCTTC. The encoded protein is CATYTAQTTLFNYGYTF.

This chain uses TRBV24-1 with TRBJ2-1, with a possible D match to TRBD2 (5 bases). The CDR3 covers 17 residues. V was clipped by 4 bases and J by 7 bases, with 22 bases between them. Germline V CDR1 and CDR2: KGHDR, SFDVKD. The CDR3 spells CATSESAVYNELNEQFF. Here the CDR3 DNA reads TGTGCCACCAGTGAGTCAGCGGTCTACAATGAGCTGAATGAGCAGTTCTTC.

The chain is built from TRBV7-6 and TRBJ1-4; the D gene is possibly TRBD1 (6 bases). The germline V gene has CDR1 SGHVS and CDR2 FNYEAQ. The V end was cut by 1 base, the J end by 7 bases, with 10 bases between. The CDR3 is 14 amino acids. For the CDR3, the DNA is TGTGCCAGCAGCTTAGGGACAGTGCCTGAAAAACTGTTTTTT. Protein sequence: CASSLGTVPEKLFF.

The V call is TRBV10-3, the J call TRBJ1-2; no clear D gene. The CDR3 runs to 14 residues. Trimming took 2 bases from V and 8 from J, leaving 15 bases between them. The germline V gene encodes CDR1 ENHRY and CDR2 SYGVKD. Here the CDR3 reads CAISEGGPGIGYTF. In nucleotides, the CDR3 is TGTGCCATCAGTGAGGGCGGTCCGGGGATCGGCTACACCTTC.

The chain has TRBV14 and TRBJ2-3; weak D call: TRBD2 (5 bases). Germline CDR1 SGHDN, CDR2 FVKESK. The CDR3 is made up of 15 amino acids. With 4 bases removed from V and 0 bases from J, the gap between germline ends came to 11 bases. The CDR3 here is CASSRDRGSTDTQYF. The CDR3 DNA is TGTGCCAGCAGCCGGGATCGGGGTAGCACAGATACGCAGTATTTT.

V and J are TRBV27 and TRBJ2-3, with TRBD2 identical over 10 bases. V shed 5 bases, J shed 2 bases, and the junction held 10 bases outside the gene matches. This CDR3 spans 17 amino acids. Germline loops: CDR1 MNHEY, CDR2 SMNVEV (reference sequence). CDR3 in amino acids: CASSPGLARHYTDTQYF. DNA for the CDR3: TGTGCCAGCAGTCCGGGACTAGCGCGCCATTACACAGATACGCAGTATTTT.

The chain uses TRBV5-5 and TRBJ1-1; 8 bases agree with TRBD1. This CDR3 has 15 amino acids. J lost 1 base, V lost 5 bases, and 7 bases had no gene match. Germline CDR1 is SGHKS and CDR2 is YYEKEE (reference sequence). CDR3: CASRPAGTGNTEAFF. CDR3 nucleotide sequence: TGTGCCAGCAGACCGGCCGGGACAGGGAACACTGAAGCTTTCTTT. The full variable domain, with the rest looked up from reference TRBV5-5 and TRBJ1-1, is DAGVTQSPTHLIKTRGQQVTLRCSPISGHKSVSWYQQVLGQGPQFIFQYYEKEERGRGNFPDRFSARQFPNYSSELNVNALLLGDSALYLCASRPAGTGNTEAFFGQGTRLTVV.

The chain has TRBV6-1 and TRBJ1-2, with TRBD1 identical over 7 bases. Germline CDR1 and CDR2: MNHNS and SASEGT. CDR3 size: 18 residues. V trimming: 4 bases; J trimming: 0 bases; junction bases outside the gene matches: 14. The CDR3 DNA reads as TGTGCCAGCAGTGCCCGGACAGGATCATATACGGCTAACTATGGCTACACCTTC. Its translation: CASSARTGSYTANYGYTF.

This chain joins TRBV12-1 and TRBJ2-1; the D call of TRBD2 is as the table states it, not checked on the DNA. TRBV12-1 corresponds to a pseudogene. This CDR3 comprises 15 residues. CDR3 region: CASTRLLHPGNEQFF. CDR3 coding DNA: TGTGCCAGCACCCGGCTCTTGCACCCGGGCAATGAGCAGTTCTTC.

This chain joins TRBV15 and TRBJ1-2; 9 bases map to TRBD1. CDR1 and CDR2 (germline): LNHNV, YYDKDF (reference sequence). Unmatched junction bases numbered 18, after V lost 4 bases and J lost 3 bases. This CDR3 is built from 19 residues. The CDR3 DNA reads TGTGCCACCAGCATGCCAAGGATGGGACAGGGTGGTCGGCACTATGGCTACACCTTC. Residues: CATSMPRMGQGGRHYGYTF.

The genes are TRBV6-2 or TRBV6-3 and TRBJ1-3; 10 nucleotides align to TRBD1. This CDR3 has 15 amino acids. V lost 5 bases and J lost 1; bases outside the gene matches: 2. Germline CDR1 reads MNHEY; CDR2 reads SVGEGT. The CDR3 region is CASSRTGGSGNTIYF. CDR3 nucleotides: TGTGCCAGCAGTCGGACAGGGGGGTCTGGAAACACCATATATTTT.

This clone occurred once. The rearrangement uses TRBV7-3 and TRBJ2-7; 10 bases align to TRBD1. This CDR3 comprises 13 residues. V trimming: 5 bases; J trimming: 4 bases; junction bases outside the gene matches: 2. From germline, CDR1 is SGHTA and CDR2 FQGTGA. The CDR3 region has the DNA TGTGCCAGCAGCGTGGGACAGGGGTACGAGCAGTACTTC. Protein: CASSVGQGYEQYF. The variable domain in full, completed from reference TRBV7-3 and TRBJ2-7, reads GAGVSQTPSNKVTEKGKYVELRCDPISGHTALYWYRQSLGQGPEFLIYFQGTGAADDSGLPNDRFFAVRPEGSVSTLKIQRTERGDSAVYLCASSVGQGYEQYFGPGTRLTVT.

The V and J genes are TRBV6-1 and TRBJ1-5, with D unclear. Trimming shortened V by 2 bases and J by 1 base, and 3 bases separated the two germline ends. Germline CDR1 reads MNHNS; CDR2 reads SASEGT. The CDR3 runs to 13 residues. The CDR3 region is CASSELSNQPQHF. The CDR3, as DNA: TGTGCCAGCAGTGAACTAAGCAATCAGCCCCAGCATTTT.

The CDR3 bases are TGTGCCAGCTCACCACAGGGGAGGGATACTGAAGCTTTCTTT. As protein: CASSPQGRDTEAFF. This rearrangement joins TRBV18 to TRBJ1-1; TRBD1 might be the D (5 bases). This CDR3 region has 14 residues. V gave up 1 base and J gave up 5 bases, with 11 bases separating them. Germline V gene data show CDR1 as KGHSH and CDR2 as LQKENI.